This paragraph reports one TCR beta chain. Its specificity is unknown. This sample was included in a study of shared clonotypes between healthy human individuals. The CDR3 spans 16 residues. Germline lookup yields CDR1 MNHEY and CDR2 SMNVEV (reference sequence). V lost 1 base to trimming and J lost 11 bases, with 23 bases between them. Whole-study results and caveats: An effect of sequencing depth on clonotype sharing among donors was expected.

This table comes from immunoSEQ multiplex PCR, and its TCRdb copy is limited to in-frame clones, with some not included. Of about 1.1 million clones listed, around 77% are singletons. The sequenced sample was memory CD4+ T cells from PBMCs. The subset here: CD45RA-negative fraction. This TCR came from a man aged 18 to 35 in good health. Some clones in this sample may be carry-over from other donors' samples. This chain connects TRBV27 to TRBJ1-1; TRBD1 might be the D (6 bases). The CDR3 loop is CASSLLGGRGPSEAFF. CDR3 nucleotides: TGTGCCAGCAGTTTATTAGGGGGGAGGGGACCCTCGGAGGCTTTCTTT.